This T cell receptor beta chain emerged from a study of blood T cell repertoires in COVID-19 (dated by TCRdb to 2020 to 2021). About the investigation overall: The collaborator samples originated in the United States, Italy and Spain and spanned the acute and convalescent phases of COVID-19. The material from the prospective study consisted of cDNA or gDNA derived from T cells, B-cell-depleted T cells, or PBMCs. Deeply sampled blood TCRbeta repertoires from subjects exposed to, actively infected with, or recovered from COVID-19 were included in the dataset. The repertoires were released in a freely available public database meant as a resource for research on the immune response to SARS-CoV-2. Samples were obtained from the ongoing ImmuneRACE study (first 160 participants) and from some 1,200 subjects provided by 6 global collaborators. A de-identified subject ID, COVID-19 status, age in years and sex were almost always included in the sample metadata. Where available, HLA class I and class II types were taken from metadata supplied by the sample provider and were not determined by assay-based typing.

What the study reported, not specific to this receptor: The amount of clinical and demographic metadata varied by source and participant and was provided uncurated.

Points on this clone: It has no known antigen specificity. No much larger clonotype is one base removed from it; base qualities were not supplied.

The CDR1 and CDR2 encoded by the germline V gene are KGHSH and LQKENI. The CDR3 spans 14 residues, from the cysteine through the phenylalanine. Only CDR3 DNA is held: 42 bases, read in frame from base 1. Clipping removes 3 bases from V and 5 bases from J, with 1 as the unmatched junction base count. Whole blood was collected in K2EDTA tubes by collaborating institutions according to the institutions' own protocols. Collaborator samples were shipped for TCRbeta analysis as frozen whole blood, isolated PBMCs, or DNA extracted from either sample type. TCRbeta CDR3 regions were amplified from genomic DNA using the immunoSEQ Assay, a bias-controlled multiplex PCR. From the authors' description of their analysis: The number of nucleated cells in each sample was estimated by amplification of reference gene primers within the assay. To quantify the absolute abundance of each unique TCRbeta CDR3 rearrangement, sequence reads were collapsed and filtered. For each sample, productive Simpson clonality was calculated by taking the square root of Simpson's diversity index across productive rearrangements. TCRdb mirrors the immuneACCESS table, restricted to in-frame sequences. Some clones are absent from its copies; in checked studies, under half trace to an unresolved V gene, and the reason for the others is unknown. V and J calls and clone size are given by that table; D and trimming were obtained from the DNA. The sample table records 200,000 to 300,000 clones; around four fifths of these occur just once. Together, the top ten hold more than 6% of the sample.

Material for sequencing was peripheral blood. This receptor was taken from a woman aged 55 to 70 with active or convalescent COVID-19. The V and J genes are TRBV18 and TRBJ2-2; 9 middle bases align to TRBD1. The DNA is as follows: TGTGCCAGCTCACCGACAGGGGGTACCGGGGAGCTGTTTTTT. It translates as CASSPTGGTGELFF.